The next 32 T cell receptor beta chains were all read from a single sample in a study of cytomegalovirus exposure and HLA in healthy donors (dated by TCRdb to the late 2010s). The receptor library was made with the immunoSEQ multiplex PCR assay. A mixture of 60 forward primers for TCR Vbeta segments and 13 reverse primers for TCR Jbeta segments was used in the multiplex PCR. In its TCRdb copy, this immuneACCESS table keeps in-frame sequences only and misses some clones. Where compared with another copy, unresolved V genes explain less than half of these, and the others have no known cause. The table held for this sample gives approximately 120,000 clones. Over 0.8% of the sample comes from the top ten. Sequencing was done on a sample of PBMCs. Every receptor here comes from a man younger than 35 in good health and CMV-seronegative.

V and J are TRBV7-8 and TRBJ2-1, with D possibly matching TRBD2 (6 bases). Between the trimmed V and J ends, which lost 5 bases and 2 bases, there was a span of 28 bases. The CDR3 spans 20 residues. The germline gives CDR1 SGHVS, CDR2 FQNEAQ. Here the CDR3 reads CASSPRRGRVSGPPYNEQFF. CDR3 DNA sequence: TGTGCCAGCAGCCCCAGGCGAGGTCGGGTTAGCGGACCACCCTACAATGAGCAGTTCTTC. Full variable domain (rest looked up from reference TRBV7-8 and TRBJ2-1): GAGVSQSPRYKVAKRGQDVALRCDPISGHVSLFWYQQALGQGPEFLTYFQNEAQLDKSGLPSDRFFAERPEGSVSTLKIQRTQQEDSAVYLCASSPRRGRVSGPPYNEQFFGPGTRLTVL.

This rearrangement joins TRBV6-5 to TRBJ2-7; D unclear. There are 14 residues in the CDR3. V lost 0 bases and J lost 6, with 12 bases in between. Per germline, CDR1 MNHEY and CDR2 SVGAGI. In nucleotides, the CDR3 is TGTGCCAGCAGTTACTCGAGGCGTCCTCCCGAGCAGTACTTC. Encoded protein: CASSYSRRPPEQYF.

V usage is TRBV30 and J usage is TRBJ2-1, with a tentative D call TRBD1 (6 bases). The germline CDR1 and CDR2 sequences are GTSNPN and SVGIG (reference sequence). This CDR3 is built from 15 residues. Trimming left V 0 bases short and J 6 bases short, with 15 bases between. The CDR3 spells CAWSVLNRDPNEQFF. The CDR3 DNA is TGTGCCTGGAGTGTACTCAACAGGGACCCCAATGAGCAGTTCTTC.

V and J are TRBV25-1 and TRBJ2-7; 11 bases line up with TRBD1. Losses at the gene ends were 3 bases for V and 3 bases for J; bases not matched to a gene: 7. CDR3 size: 16 residues. CDR1 MGHDK and CDR2 SYGVNS come from the germline V gene. The CDR3 DNA sequence: TGTGCCAGCAGTGAGGCGAGGGGGACAGGGGGCTACGAGCAGTACTTC. Its translation: CASSEARGTGGYEQYF.

This sequence joins TRBV7-8 and TRBJ2-7, with 8 bases aligning to TRBD2. J was trimmed by 1 base and V by 5 bases; bases with no gene match: 19. Germline CDR1 is SGHVS and CDR2 is FQNEAQ. The CDR3 covers 19 residues. In nucleotides, the CDR3 is TGTGCCAGCAGCCCAAGAAGGGTTTGGATAGCGGGGATATCCTACGAGCAGTACTTC. This translates into CASSPRRVWIAGISYEQYF.

The rearrangement joins TRBV5-1 to TRBJ2-7; no clear D. Between the trimmed V and J ends, which lost 1 base and 4 bases, there was a span of 12 bases. The CDR3 runs 14 residues. Germline V gene lookup returns CDR1 SGHRS and CDR2 YFSETQ. CDR3 sequence (DNA): TGCGCCAGCAGCTTGATGAGCGTGGCGTACGAGCAGTACTTC. Translating gives CASSLMSVAYEQYF.

This sequence joins TRBV6-1 and TRBJ2-1, with 10 bases lining up with TRBD1. With V trimmed by 9 bases and J by 3 bases, 5 bases remained unmatched. Germline assignment: CDR1 MNHNS and CDR2 SASEGT. The CDR3 length is 14 residues. The CDR3 DNA is TGTGCCAGTAGCGGGACAGGGGACTACAATGAGCAGTTCTTC. It is translated as CASSGTGDYNEQFF.

The chain carries TRBV28 and TRBJ2-7; 16 bases agree with TRBD2. J was trimmed by 2 bases and V by 10 bases; bases with no gene match: 11. Per the germline V gene, CDR1 is MDHEN and CDR2 is SYDVKM. CDR3 size: 17 residues. CDR3 in amino acids: CATGTPGTSGRAYEQYF. As DNA, the CDR3 is TGTGCCACCGGGACACCTGGGACTAGCGGGAGGGCCTACGAGCAGTACTTC.

This chain uses TRBV29-1 with TRBJ2-2; weak D call: TRBD2 (5 bases). This CDR3 has 15 amino acids. V gave up 1 base and J gave up 7 bases, with 16 bases separating them. Germline V gene lookup returns CDR1 SQVTM and CDR2 ANQGSEA. The CDR3 spells CSVEGRRGGHGELFF. Written as DNA, the CDR3 is TGCAGCGTTGAAGGACGACGAGGAGGTCACGGGGAGCTGTTTTTT.

This chain joins TRBV7-8 and TRBJ2-7; no definite D call. V dropped 4 bases and J dropped 5 bases, with 15 bases sitting between them. The CDR3 extends over 14 amino acids. The germline gives CDR1 SGHVS, CDR2 FQNEAQ. CDR3 protein: CASSWAKPSDEQYF. In nucleotides, the CDR3 is TGTGCCAGCAGCTGGGCCAAACCTTCCGACGAGCAGTACTTC. The complete variable domain, with remaining parts taken from reference TRBV7-8 and TRBJ2-7, reads GAGVSQSPRYKVAKRGQDVALRCDPISGHVSLFWYQQALGQGPEFLTYFQNEAQLDKSGLPSDRFFAERPEGSVSTLKIQRTQQEDSAVYLCASSWAKPSDEQYFGPGTRLTVT.

This chain uses TRBV11-3 with TRBJ1-1; D is possibly TRBD1 (5 bases). Trimming removed 5 bases at V and 4 bases at J, with 11 bases between. Germline lookup yields CDR1 SGHNT and CDR2 YENEEA. The CDR3 loop spans 13 amino acids. This CDR3 reads CASSPGGGTEAFF. The CDR3 DNA reads TGTGCCAGCAGCCCCGGGGGAGGCACTGAAGCTTTCTTT.

The chain recombines TRBV29-1 with TRBJ2-1; D not resolved. The germline CDR1 and CDR2 sequences are SQVTM and ANQGSEA. The CDR3 covers 10 residues. Between the trimmed V and J ends, which lost 7 bases and 4 bases, there was a span of 5 bases. CDR3 in DNA: TGCAGCGCTTTTTACAATGAGCAGTTCTTC. It yields the protein CSAFYNEQFF.

DNA of the CDR3: TGTGCCAGCAGTTTGGGAGCTGCCTACGAGCAGTACTTC. Amino acids: CASSLGAAYEQYF. The chain joins TRBV6-5 to TRBJ2-7, with D maybe TRBD2 (5 bases). V lost 4 bases to trimming and J lost 2 bases, with 9 bases between them. The CDR3 is 13 residues long. Germline V gene sequence: CDR1 MNHEY, CDR2 SVGAGI.

The V call is TRBV13, the J call TRBJ1-2; 7 positions match TRBD1. This CDR3 is 14 amino acids long. J was trimmed by 8 bases and V by 5 bases; bases with no gene match: 11. Germline CDR1 PRHDT, CDR2 FYEKMQ (reference sequence). The CDR3 sequence: CASSLVGDRAGYTF. The CDR3 DNA reads TGTGCCAGCAGCCTAGTAGGAGACAGGGCGGGCTACACCTTC.

This chain uses TRBV28 with TRBJ1-2; 7 bases line up with TRBD1. CDR1 MDHEN and CDR2 SYDVKM come from the germline V gene. This CDR3 has 16 residues. Germline trimming cut 3 bases from V and 9 bases from J; bases unmatched to any gene: 16. CDR3 DNA sequence: TGTGCCAGCAGTTTGGGTCTGACAGGGAATATAATGAGCTACACCTTC. Amino acids: CASSLGLTGNIMSYTF.

The gene calls are TRBV5-1 and TRBJ2-2; tentative D call: TRBD1 (5 bases). Germline CDR1 reads SGHRS; CDR2 reads YFSETQ. CDR3 length equals 14 residues. The ends were cut back, 4 bases at V and 1 base at J, with 8 bases in the middle. This chain's CDR3 is CASSSTGNTGELFF. For the CDR3, the DNA is TGCGCCAGCAGCAGTACAGGGAACACCGGGGAGCTGTTTTTT.

V and J are TRBV30 and TRBJ1-6; D is undetermined. The length of the CDR3 is 11 residues. V was pared by 4 bases and J by 16 bases, with 14 bases between. Germline CDR1 is GTSNPN and CDR2 is SVGIG (reference sequence). Here the CDR3 reads CAWMTAEQLHF. The DNA of the CDR3 is TGTGCCTGGATGACCGCCGAACAGCTCCACTTT.

The rearrangement uses TRBV7-2 and TRBJ2-7; TRBD2 aligns across 10 bases. Germline assignment: CDR1 SGHTA and CDR2 FQGNSA. This CDR3 is 17 amino acids long. Losses at the gene ends were 2 bases for V and 2 bases for J; bases not matched to a gene: 9. CDR3 in DNA: TGTGCCAGCAGCTTAAGGGTTAGCGGGAGGAACCCCTACGAGCAGTACTTC. This sequence encodes CASSLRVSGRNPYEQYF.

This chain links TRBV19 with TRBJ2-2, with 9 bases fitting TRBD2. The V gene's germline CDR1 is LNHDA and CDR2 SQIVND (reference sequence). With V trimmed by 3 bases and J by 5 bases, 7 bases remained unmatched. The CDR3 is 16 residues long. CDR3 in amino acids: CASSILAGAGTGELFF. CDR3 DNA: TGTGCCAGTAGTATCTTAGCGGGAGCGGGGACCGGGGAGCTGTTTTTT.

J is TRBJ2-1 and V is TRBV10-1, with D possibly matching TRBD2 (5 bases). The V gene's germline CDR1 is WNHNN and CDR2 SYGVQD (reference sequence). The CDR3 loop spans 15 amino acids. The ends were cut back, 0 bases at V and 5 bases at J, with 11 bases in the middle. The CDR3 is CASSESPGNNNEQFF. For the CDR3, the DNA is TGCGCCAGCAGTGAGTCGCCGGGAAATAACAATGAGCAGTTCTTC.

The V and J genes are TRBV18 and TRBJ1-2; D is uncertain. The CDR3 sequence is 16 residues long. V was trimmed by 1 base and J by 3 bases, leaving 15 bases between them. The germline CDR1 and CDR2 sequences are KGHSH and LQKENI. The CDR3 sequence: CASSPLSREEDYGYTF. The CDR3 region has the DNA TGTGCCAGCTCACCACTGTCCCGGGAGGAGGACTATGGCTACACCTTC.

In regard to this clone: Other nucleotide sequences in the sample specify the same CDR3. The rearrangement joins TRBV6-1 to TRBJ2-7, with 10 bases identical to TRBD2. The CDR3 length is 14 residues. The germline V gene encodes CDR1 MNHNS and CDR2 SASEGT. The trim removed 6 bases at V and 0 bases at J, leaving 2 bases unmatched. The CDR3 region is CASSVAGGSYEQYF. The CDR3 bases are TGTGCCAGCAGCGTAGCGGGGGGCTCCTACGAGCAGTACTTC.

The chain has TRBV30 and TRBJ1-3; D might be TRBD1 (5 bases). There are 14 residues in the CDR3. Germline V gene lookup returns CDR1 GTSNPN and CDR2 SVGIG (reference sequence). V lost 0 bases and J lost 0, with 6 bases in between. This CDR3 reads CAWSVQGSGNTIYF. CDR3 bases: TGTGCCTGGAGTGTGCAGGGCTCTGGAAACACCATATATTTT. The whole variable domain, filled in from reference TRBV30 and TRBJ1-3, reads SQTIHQWPATLVQPVGSPLSLECTVEGTSNPNLYWYRQAAGRGLQLLFYSVGIGQISSEVPQNLSASRPQDRQFILSSKKLLLSDSGFYLCAWSVQGSGNTIYFGEGSWLTVV.

The chain links TRBV5-1 to TRBJ2-3, with TRBD2 identical over 12 bases. Germline trimming cut 4 bases from V and 0 bases from J; bases unmatched to any gene: 6. This CDR3 region has 17 residues. CDR1 and CDR2 (germline): SGHRS, YFSETQ. The CDR3 reads CASSLGLAGPSTDTQYF. As DNA, the CDR3 is TGCGCCAGCAGCCTAGGACTAGCGGGACCTAGCACAGATACGCAGTATTTT. Full variable domain (missing parts from reference TRBV5-1 and TRBJ2-3): KAGVTQTPRYLIKTRGQQVTLSCSPISGHRSVSWYQQTPGQGLQFLFEYFSETQRNKGNFPGRFSGRQFSNSRSEMNVSTLELGDSALYLCASSLGLAGPSTDTQYFGPGTRLTVL.

This chain joins TRBV5-1 and TRBJ2-5; 9 nucleotides line up with TRBD2. Germline V CDR1 and CDR2: SGHRS, YFSETQ. CDR3 size: 15 residues. The junction had 4 bases not matched to a gene; V was cut back by 0 bases and J by 4 bases. Here the CDR3 DNA reads TGCGCCAGCAGCTTGGCTCGCGGGGGGGCAGAGACCCAGTACTTC. This sequence encodes CASSLARGGAETQYF. Complete variable domain (other parts from reference TRBV5-1 and TRBJ2-5): KAGVTQTPRYLIKTRGQQVTLSCSPISGHRSVSWYQQTPGQGLQFLFEYFSETQRNKGNFPGRFSGRQFSNSRSEMNVSTLELGDSALYLCASSLARGGAETQYFGPGTRLLVL.

V gene TRBV7-6 combines with J gene TRBJ1-5, with a possible D match to TRBD1 (5 bases). The ends were cut back, 1 base at V and 3 bases at J, with 10 bases in the middle. This CDR3 is built from 15 residues. Germline-derived CDR1 and CDR2 are SGHVS and FNYEAQ. CDR3 residues: CASSLEGRDNQPQHF. As DNA, the CDR3 is TGTGCCAGCAGCTTAGAGGGGAGGGACAATCAGCCCCAGCATTTT.

The chain couples TRBV9 to TRBJ2-5; 8 nucleotides line up with TRBD1. This CDR3 has 15 residues. The V gene's germline CDR1 is SGDLS and CDR2 YYNGEE. V lost 3 bases to trimming and J lost 4 bases; unmatched junction nucleotides: 8. CDR3 coding DNA: TGTGCCAGCAGCGAACAGCAGGGGGCGAGAGAGACCCAGTACTTC. This codes for CASSEQQGARETQYF.

This chain connects TRBV4-1 to TRBJ2-7; a possible D gene is TRBD2 (6 bases). V was clipped by 1 base and J by 5 bases, with 15 bases between them. Germline lookup yields CDR1 MGHRA and CDR2 YSYEKL. The CDR3 loop spans 15 amino acids. CDR3: CASSQVLASVNEQYF. The CDR3 nucleotides are TGCGCCAGCAGCCAAGTCTTGGCTAGCGTCAACGAGCAGTACTTC.

The chain links TRBV5-4 to TRBJ1-3; no clear D. The CDR3 runs 16 residues. Trimming took off 1 base at V and 2 bases at J, with 13 bases between the two ends. Germline CDR1 and CDR2: SGHNT and YYREEE (reference sequence). CDR3 amino acids: CASSLPGPHAGNTIYF. The DNA for the CDR3 is TGTGCCAGCAGCTTGCCAGGCCCCCACGCTGGAAACACCATATATTTT. The full variable domain, with the rest looked up from reference TRBV5-4 and TRBJ1-3, is ETGVTQSPTHLIKTRGQQVTLRCSSQSGHNTVSWYQQALGQGPQFIFQYYREEENGRGNFPPRFSGLQFPNYSSELNVNALELDDSALYLCASSLPGPHAGNTIYFGEGSWLTVV.

This chain joins TRBV2 and TRBJ1-5; tentatively, D is TRBD1 (5 bases). The V gene lost 7 bases and the J gene lost 9 bases, with 16 bases spanning the gap. The germline V gene has CDR1 SNHLY and CDR2 FYNNEI. The CDR3 runs to 13 residues. DNA for the CDR3: TGTGCCAGCATTGGGGAAAGGGGATCGCCCCAGCATTTT. Protein sequence: CASIGERGSPQHF. Using reference TRBV2 and TRBJ1-5 for the parts outside the CDR3, the full variable domain is EPEVTQTPSHQVTQMGQEVILRCVPISNHLYFYWYRQILGQKVEFLVSFYNNEISEKSEIFDDQFSVERPDGSNFTLKIRSTKLEDSAMYFCASIGERGSPQHFGDGTRLSIL.

The chain carries TRBV11-3 and TRBJ1-2; D unresolved. CDR1 is SGHNT and CDR2 is YENEEA in the germline V gene. The CDR3 spans 13 residues. Trimming removed 1 base at V and 1 base at J, with 4 bases between. For the CDR3, the DNA is TGTGCCAGCAGCTTAGGAGGTAACTATGGCTACACCTTC. Translation gives CASSLGGNYGYTF.

The V call is TRBV7-9, the J call TRBJ1-2, with 10 bases that match TRBD1. This CDR3 is 15 amino acids long. The V and J ends lost 5 bases and 6 bases, in that order; junction bases with no gene match: 9. Germline-derived CDR1 and CDR2 are SEHNR and FQNEAQ (reference sequence). The CDR3 protein is CASSHSTGGADGYTF. For the CDR3, the DNA is TGTGCCAGCAGCCACTCGACAGGGGGCGCGGATGGCTACACCTTC.